The sequence of this T cell receptor (beta chain) was determined in a study of T cells in Graves' hyperthyroidism and ophthalmopathy. Looking at the study overall: Specimen type is peripheral blood, collected at initial diagnosis prior to any treatment.

There were TCR beta CDR3 regions amplified from RNA transcripts. The primer set for the first-round RT-PCR of the TCR CDR3 was HTBI. Each CDR3 protein gets one entry after TCRdb re-called the multiplex PCR reads with MiXCR. The table includes under 400,000 distinct CDR3 sequences, 16% detected once. Disease duration under 2 months; hyperthyroidism patients were aged 18 to 65. The V gene end was trimmed by 1 base and the J gene end by 14 bases; junction bases not matched to a gene: 21. Germline V CDR1 and CDR2: DFQATT, SNEGSKA (reference sequence). The CDR3 runs 17 residues. The sample comprised blood. The rearrangement links TRBV20-1 to TRBJ2-2, with TRBD2 matching over 8 bases. The receptor comes from a man aged 25-45 years with Graves' hyperthyroidism. The CDR3 coding sequence is TGCAGTGCTAGAGGGACTAGCCCAGGGAGGGGACCGGGGAACCTGTTTTTT. It codes for CSARGTSPGRGPGNLFF.